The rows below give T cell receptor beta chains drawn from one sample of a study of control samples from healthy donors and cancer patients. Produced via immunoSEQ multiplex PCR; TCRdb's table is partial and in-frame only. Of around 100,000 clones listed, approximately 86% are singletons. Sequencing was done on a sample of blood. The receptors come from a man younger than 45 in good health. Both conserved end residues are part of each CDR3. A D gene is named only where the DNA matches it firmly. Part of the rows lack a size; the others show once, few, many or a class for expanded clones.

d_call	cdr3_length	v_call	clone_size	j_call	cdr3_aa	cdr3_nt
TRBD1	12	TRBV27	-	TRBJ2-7	CASRGTGLEQYF	TGTGCCAGCCGGGGGACAGGCCTCGAGCAGTACTTC
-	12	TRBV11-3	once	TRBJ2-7	CASKLRGGEQYF	TGTGCCAGCAAACTCCGCGGCGGCGAGCAGTACTTC
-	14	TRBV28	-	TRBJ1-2	CASSSGQQPYGYTF	TGTGCCAGCAGTTCTGGTCAACAGCCCTATGGCTACACCTTC
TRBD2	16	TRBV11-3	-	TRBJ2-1	CASSARPSGGYNEQFF	TGTGCCAGCAGCGCTCGACCTAGCGGGGGGTACAATGAGCAGTTCTTC
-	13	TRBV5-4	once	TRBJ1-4	CASSSDDREKLFF	TGTGCCAGCAGCTCGGATGATCGGGAAAAACTGTTTTTT
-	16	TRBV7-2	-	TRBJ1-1	CASSLIPTGLNTEAFF	TGTGCCAGCAGCTTAATCCCTACAGGACTGAACACTGAAGCTTTCTTT
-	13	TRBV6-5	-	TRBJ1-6	CASRIRVNSPLHF	TGTGCCAGCAGGATCAGGGTTAATTCACCCCTCCACTTT
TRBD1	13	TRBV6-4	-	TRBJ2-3	CASGKDRGDTQYF	TGTGCCAGCGGTAAAGACAGGGGAGATACGCAGTATTTT
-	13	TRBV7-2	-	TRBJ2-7	CASSLRGSYEQYF	TGTGCCAGCAGCTTACGGGGGAGCTACGAGCAGTACTTC
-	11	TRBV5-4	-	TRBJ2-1	CASGLGNEQFF	TGTGCCAGCGGGTTGGGCAATGAGCAGTTCTTC
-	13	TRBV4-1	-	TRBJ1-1	CASSQGDGTEAFF	TGCGCCAGCAGCCAAGGGGACGGCACTGAAGCTTTCTTT
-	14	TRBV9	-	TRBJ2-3	CASSVDQVTDTQYF	TGTGCCAGCAGCGTAGACCAGGTTACAGATACGCAGTATTTT
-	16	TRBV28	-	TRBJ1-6	CASRSGSYGDNSPLHF	TGTGCCAGCAGGTCCGGCAGTTACGGGGATAATTCACCCCTCCACTTT